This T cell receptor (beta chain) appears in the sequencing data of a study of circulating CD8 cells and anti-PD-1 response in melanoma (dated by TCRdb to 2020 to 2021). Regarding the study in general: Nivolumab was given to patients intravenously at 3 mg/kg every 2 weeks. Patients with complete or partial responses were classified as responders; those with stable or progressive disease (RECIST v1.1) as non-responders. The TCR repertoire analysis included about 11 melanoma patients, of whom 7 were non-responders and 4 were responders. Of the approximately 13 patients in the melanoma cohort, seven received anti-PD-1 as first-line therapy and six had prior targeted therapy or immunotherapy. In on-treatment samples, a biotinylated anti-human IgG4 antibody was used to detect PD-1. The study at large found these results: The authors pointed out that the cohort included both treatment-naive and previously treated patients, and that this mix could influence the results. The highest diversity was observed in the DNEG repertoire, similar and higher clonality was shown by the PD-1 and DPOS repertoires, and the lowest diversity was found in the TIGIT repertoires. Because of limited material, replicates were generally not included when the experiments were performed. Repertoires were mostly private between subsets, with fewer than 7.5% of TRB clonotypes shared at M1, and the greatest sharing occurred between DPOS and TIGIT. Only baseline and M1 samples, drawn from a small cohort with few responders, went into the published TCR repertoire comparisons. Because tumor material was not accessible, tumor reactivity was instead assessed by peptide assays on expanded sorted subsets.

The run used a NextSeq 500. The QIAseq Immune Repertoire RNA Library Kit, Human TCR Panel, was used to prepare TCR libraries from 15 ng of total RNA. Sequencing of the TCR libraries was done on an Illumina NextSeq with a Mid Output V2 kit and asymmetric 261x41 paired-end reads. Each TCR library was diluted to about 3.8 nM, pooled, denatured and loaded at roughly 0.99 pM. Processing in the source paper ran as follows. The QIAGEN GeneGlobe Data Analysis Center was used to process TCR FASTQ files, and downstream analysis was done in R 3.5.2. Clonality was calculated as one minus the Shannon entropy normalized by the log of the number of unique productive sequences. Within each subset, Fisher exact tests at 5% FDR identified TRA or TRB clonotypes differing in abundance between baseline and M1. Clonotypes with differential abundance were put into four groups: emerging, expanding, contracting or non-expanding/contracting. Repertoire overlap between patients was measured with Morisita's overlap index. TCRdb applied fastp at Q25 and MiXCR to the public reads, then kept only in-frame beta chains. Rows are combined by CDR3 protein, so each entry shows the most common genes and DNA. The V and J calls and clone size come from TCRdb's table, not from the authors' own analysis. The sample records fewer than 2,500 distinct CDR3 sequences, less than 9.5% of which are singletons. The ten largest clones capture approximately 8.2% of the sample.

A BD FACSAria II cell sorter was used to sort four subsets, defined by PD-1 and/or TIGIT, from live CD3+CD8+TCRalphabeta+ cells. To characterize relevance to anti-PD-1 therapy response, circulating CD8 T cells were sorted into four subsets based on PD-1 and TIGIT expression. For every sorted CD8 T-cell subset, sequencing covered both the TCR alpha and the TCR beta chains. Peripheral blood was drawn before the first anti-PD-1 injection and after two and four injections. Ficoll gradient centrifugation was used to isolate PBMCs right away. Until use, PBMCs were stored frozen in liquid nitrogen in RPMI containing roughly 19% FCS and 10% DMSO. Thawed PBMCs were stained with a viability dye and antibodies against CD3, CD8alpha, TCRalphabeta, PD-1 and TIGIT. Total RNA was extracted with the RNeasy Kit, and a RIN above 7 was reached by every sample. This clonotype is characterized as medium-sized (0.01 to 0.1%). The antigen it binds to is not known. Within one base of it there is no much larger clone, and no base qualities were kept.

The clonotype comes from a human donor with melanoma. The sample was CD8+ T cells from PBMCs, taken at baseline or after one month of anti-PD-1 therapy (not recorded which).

The CDR3 protein: CASSLGDRVHEQYF. Read as DNA, the sequence is TGTGCCAGCAGTTTAGGGGACAGGGTACACGAGCAGTACTTC. The receptor chain draws on TRBV12-3 or TRBV12-4 and TRBJ2-7, with TRBD1 identical over 9 junction bases. Relative to germline, V is missing 1 base and J is missing 5 bases, with 3 bases of the junction outside any gene match. The CDR3 spans 14 residues, from the cysteine through the phenylalanine. The CDR3 DNA has 42 bases and is translated from base 1.